This T cell receptor (beta chain) was documented in a study of cytomegalovirus exposure and HLA in healthy donors. Study-level results: In a later analysis, donors in an Asian-associated ancestry cluster reportedly had fewer N-insertions in productive TCRs than the cohort mean. Roughly even sequencing depth across donors was the assumption behind the presence/absence analyses.

Each of the donors was a healthy bone marrow donor. CDR1 and CDR2 from the germline V gene are SNHLY and FYNNEI. V was clipped by 6 bases and J by 3 bases, with 14 bases between them. The CDR3 is 14 residues long. For this clone: Its antigen is still unknown.

Vbeta (60) and Jbeta (13) primers were used in the PCR. Measured with immunoSEQ multiplex PCR; TCRdb has only the in-frame clones, and not every one. This sample has around 180,000 clones, with less than 75% found just once. Sequenced material: PBMCs. This clonotype was obtained from a girl between 10 and 17 years old in good health and CMV-seronegative. The chain combines TRBV2 with TRBJ1-1, with D possibly TRBD1 on 6 matching bases. The CDR3 DNA sequence: TGTGCCAGCAGATACAGGGTCCAGGACACTGAAGCTTTCTTT. It codes for CASRYRVQDTEAFF.